The 32 T cell receptor beta chains reported below all come from one sample, sequenced in a study of cytomegalovirus exposure and HLA in healthy donors. Clones were sequenced by immunoSEQ multiplex PCR, and TCRdb holds only the in-frame ones, with some missing. The sample includes under 200,000 clones, 65% to 90% of them seen just once. The source material was PBMCs. The receptors were sampled from a woman aged 18-29 years in good health and CMV-seronegative.

This clone has only one observation. The V call is TRBV4-2, the J call TRBJ2-1; no firm D call. V was cut by 4 bases and J by 7 bases, with 23 bases left in between. The CDR3 length is 17 residues. Germline V gives CDR1 LGHNA, CDR2 YNFKEQ. The CDR3 spells CASSRGGSGLVTNEQFF. The DNA for the CDR3 is TGTGCCAGCAGCCGAGGTGGCAGTGGATTGGTGACGAATGAGCAGTTCTTC.

In this sample, this clone turned up a few times. The rearrangement joins TRBV7-2 to TRBJ2-3; 7 bases map to TRBD2. The length of the CDR3 is 15 residues. CDR1 and CDR2 (germline): SGHTA, FQGNSA. V trimming: 5 bases; J trimming: 2 bases; junction bases outside the gene matches: 7. The CDR3, as DNA: TGTGCCAGCAGCGGCCGGACTAGTCACACAGATACGCAGTATTTT. Amino acids: CASSGRTSHTDTQYF. Based on the CDR3 plus reference TRBV7-2 and TRBJ2-3, the full variable domain is GAGVSQSPSNKVTEKGKDVELRCDPISGHTALYWYRQSLGQGLEFLIYFQGNSAPDKSGLPSDRFSAERTGGSVSTLTIQRTQQEDSAVYLCASSGRTSHTDTQYFGPGTRLTVL.

The chain is built from TRBV7-3 and TRBJ2-2, with 11 bases matching TRBD2. The CDR3 covers 16 residues. Germline V CDR1 and CDR2: SGHTA, FQGTGA. After removal of 5 bases from V and 5 bases from J, the junction contained 7 bases not matched to a gene. The CDR3 loop is CASSLGGTSGTGELFF. CDR3 DNA sequence: TGTGCCAGCAGCCTAGGGGGGACTAGCGGAACCGGGGAGCTGTTTTTT.

The chain couples TRBV7-8 to TRBJ2-2; maybe TRBD1 (6 bases). Trimming pared 6 bases from V and 1 base from J, leaving 12 bases between. Per germline, CDR1 SGHVS and CDR2 FQNEAQ. The length of the CDR3 is 15 residues. The DNA of the CDR3 is TGTGCCAGCAGTCCAGGGGTCGGGAACACCGGGGAGCTGTTTTTT. This gives the protein CASSPGVGNTGELFF.

The rearrangement uses TRBV30 and TRBJ2-1, with 8 bases matching TRBD1. The germline V gene has CDR1 GTSNPN and CDR2 SVGIG (reference sequence). The CDR3 covers 12 residues. With 6 bases clipped from V and 10 bases from J, the junction kept 8 bases outside the gene matches. CDR3 coding DNA: TGTGCCTGCTCCCAGGGGGCAGGGGAGCAGTTCTTC. Protein: CACSQGAGEQFF.

The chain uses TRBV29-1 and TRBJ1-1; no reliable D call. Trimming took 4 bases from V and 5 from J, leaving 8 bases between them. The CDR3 totals 11 residues. Germline loops: CDR1 SQVTM, CDR2 ANQGSEA. CDR3 sequence: CSVVGLTEAFF. For the CDR3, the DNA is TGCAGCGTTGTCGGTTTGACTGAAGCTTTCTTT.

The chain recombines TRBV27 with TRBJ2-3, with TRBD1 matching over 7 bases. Germline V gene sequence: CDR1 MNHEY, CDR2 SMNVEV (reference sequence). This CDR3 has 14 residues. Trimming took 5 bases from V and 6 from J; bases not matched to a gene: 8. The CDR3, as DNA: TGTGCCAGCAGTACCCGACAGGGCGAGGATACGCAGTATTTT. The encoded protein is CASSTRQGEDTQYF.

The J gene is TRBJ2-7, the V gene TRBV29-1; TRBD1 aligns across 8 bases. Germline CDR1 is SQVTM and CDR2 is ANQGSEA. J gave up 6 bases and V 1 base, and 2 bases lay outside the gene matches. The CDR3 length is 12 residues. This CDR3 is CSVEGTGSEQYF. The DNA for the CDR3 is TGCAGCGTTGAAGGGACAGGGTCCGAGCAGTACTTC.

The gene calls are TRBV7-3 and TRBJ2-2, with 8 nucleotides matching TRBD1. The germline CDR1 and CDR2 sequences are SGHTA and FQGTGA. The junction had 3 bases not matched to a gene; V was cut back by 5 bases and J by 1 base. The CDR3 totals 15 residues. The CDR3 DNA reads TGTGCCAGCAGCCCGGACAGGGTGAACACCGGGGAGCTGTTTTTT. This sequence encodes CASSPDRVNTGELFF.

The CDR3 reads CASSPSSGWLSSYNEQFF. CDR3 in DNA: TGTGCCAGCAGCCCCTCTAGCGGTTGGCTTAGCTCCTACAATGAGCAGTTCTTC. The chain combines TRBV5-6 with TRBJ2-1; 7 bases agree with TRBD2. The CDR3 loop spans 18 amino acids. The V and J ends lost 4 bases and 0 bases, in that order; junction bases with no gene match: 13. Per the germline V gene, CDR1 is SGHDT and CDR2 is YYEEEE.

This clone was seen a single time. The gene calls are TRBV7-3 and TRBJ2-3; 8 bases agree with TRBD2. With 5 bases clipped from V and 2 bases from J, the junction kept 3 bases outside the gene matches. The CDR3 has 14 residues. Per the germline V gene, CDR1 is SGHTA and CDR2 is FQGTGA. CDR3 residues: CASSRSGVTDTQYF. CDR3 coding DNA: TGTGCCAGCAGCCGTAGCGGGGTCACAGATACGCAGTATTTT.

V gene TRBV25-1 combines with J gene TRBJ2-1; 7 bases match TRBD1. The germline V gene has CDR1 MGHDK and CDR2 SYGVNS. The V segment lost 3 bases and the J segment 12 bases; nucleotides outside the gene matches: 8. The length of the CDR3 is 13 residues. The CDR3 bases are TGTGCCAGCAGTGAGACCTCAGGGGGTGGGCAGTTCTTC. This sequence encodes CASSETSGGGQFF.

This chain uses TRBV27 with TRBJ2-7, with 8 bases that match TRBD1. V was pared by 5 bases and J by 4 bases, with 10 bases of the junction left unmatched. This CDR3 is 15 amino acids long. Germline loops: CDR1 MNHEY, CDR2 SMNVEV (reference sequence). The CDR3 DNA reads TGTGCCAGCAGTCCGCAGGGGGCGCGTCATTACGAGCAGTACTTC. Its protein product is CASSPQGARHYEQYF.

The chain joins TRBV6-5 to TRBJ1-5; 11 bases align to TRBD1. Looked up from germline, CDR1 is MNHEY and CDR2 is SVGAGI. The J segment lost 9 bases and the V segment lost 8 bases, leaving 6 bases of the junction unmatched. CDR3 length equals 13 residues. The CDR3 coding sequence is TGTGCCAGCCTGGGGACAGGGGGTTCGCCCCAGCATTTT. Protein product: CASLGTGGSPQHF.

Comments on this clone: Relative to the germline gene, one junction end is altered; a read error may explain this. J is TRBJ1-1 and V is TRBV5-8, with TRBD1 as a possible D gene (6 bases). The CDR3 consists of 13 residues. Germline CDR1 reads SGHTS; CDR2 reads YDEGEE. CDR3 in DNA: TGTGCCAGCCGCTTCAGGGGGAACACTGAAGCTTTCTTT. This codes for CASRFRGNTEAFF.

V gene TRBV29-1 combines with J gene TRBJ1-1; no definite D call. V was pared by 7 bases and J by 3 bases, with 6 bases between. CDR3 length equals 10 residues. Per germline, CDR1 SQVTM and CDR2 ANQGSEA. CDR3 coding DNA: TGCAGCGCCCTCTACACTGAAGCTTTCTTT. Translation gives CSALYTEAFF.

The V call is TRBV7-2, the J call TRBJ1-2; TRBD1 is a possible D gene (5 bases). Trimming removed 1 base from V and 8 bases from J, with 17 bases in between. Germline V CDR1 and CDR2: SGHTA, FQGNSA. This CDR3 region has 15 residues. CDR3 bases: TGTGCCAGCAGCTTAGTTGCCGGGGGTATGTGGGGCTACACCTTC. It specifies CASSLVAGGMWGYTF.

J is TRBJ2-3 and V is TRBV9; TRBD1 matches at 9 bases. The CDR3 sequence is 15 residues long. V shed 4 bases, J shed 4 bases, and the junction held 7 bases outside the gene matches. CDR1 SGDLS and CDR2 YYNGEE come from the germline V gene. The CDR3 DNA reads as TGTGCCAGCAGCTTTACAGGGGGCTTCGCAGATACGCAGTATTTT. Encoded protein: CASSFTGGFADTQYF.

This rearrangement joins TRBV15 to TRBJ1-3; D might be TRBD1 (6 bases). Trimming took 5 bases from V and 1 from J, leaving 15 bases between them. Germline CDR1 is LNHNV and CDR2 is YYDKDF (reference sequence). The CDR3 consists of 16 residues. In DNA form, the CDR3 reads TGTGCCACCAGCCAGCGAACAGGGAGTTCTGGAAACACCATATATTTT. It yields the protein CATSQRTGSSGNTIYF. Full variable domain (missing parts from reference TRBV15 and TRBJ1-3): DAMVIQNPRYQVTQFGKPVTLSCSQTLNHNVMYWYQQKSSQAPKLLFHYYDKDFNNEADTPDNFQSRRPNTSFCFLDIRSPGLGDTAMYLCATSQRTGSSGNTIYFGEGSWLTVV.

The chain links TRBV7-8 to TRBJ2-1; 7 bases fit TRBD2. J was trimmed by 3 bases and V by 4 bases; bases with no gene match: 15. Germline lookup yields CDR1 SGHVS and CDR2 FQNEAQ. This CDR3 is built from 18 residues. DNA of the CDR3: TGTGCCAGCAGCTCGAGGGTTTGGGGGGAGGGCGTCTACAATGAGCAGTTCTTC. It specifies CASSSRVWGEGVYNEQFF. Full variable domain (remainder filled in from reference TRBV7-8 and TRBJ2-1): GAGVSQSPRYKVAKRGQDVALRCDPISGHVSLFWYQQALGQGPEFLTYFQNEAQLDKSGLPSDRFFAERPEGSVSTLKIQRTQQEDSAVYLCASSSRVWGEGVYNEQFFGPGTRLTVL.

Written as DNA, the CDR3 is TGTGCCAGCAGCTTAATAGGGGGCGGTACTGAGGAGCAGTACTTC. This translates into CASSLIGGGTEEQYF. The chain recombines TRBV7-8 with TRBJ2-7; TRBD1 matches at 7 bases. Per the germline V gene, CDR1 is SGHVS and CDR2 is FQNEAQ. V trimming: 2 bases; J trimming: 7 bases; junction bases outside the gene matches: 11. The CDR3 runs 15 residues. The entire variable domain, with the rest obtained from reference TRBV7-8 and TRBJ2-7, is as follows: GAGVSQSPRYKVAKRGQDVALRCDPISGHVSLFWYQQALGQGPEFLTYFQNEAQLDKSGLPSDRFFAERPEGSVSTLKIQRTQQEDSAVYLCASSLIGGGTEEQYFGPGTRLTVT.

The rearrangement uses TRBV18 and TRBJ2-7, with 10 positions matching TRBD1. Per the germline V gene, CDR1 is KGHSH and CDR2 is LQKENI. V gave up 3 bases and J gave up 3 bases; unmatched junction bases: 2. CDR3 length: 14 residues. In DNA, the CDR3 is TGTGCCAGCTCACCTGGGGACAGGGGCTACGAGCAGTACTTC. The encoded protein is CASSPGDRGYEQYF.

The J gene is TRBJ1-1, the V gene TRBV7-4, with 10 bases matching TRBD1. V shed 4 bases and J 5 bases; nucleotides not matched to a gene: 10. The CDR3 is made up of 16 amino acids. In germline, CDR1 is SGHVT, CDR2 SQSDAQ. The CDR3 DNA reads as TGTGCCAGCAGCTCCCTTGACAGGGGGCTAGGGACTGAAGCTTTCTTT. Its protein is CASSSLDRGLGTEAFF.

The rearrangement links TRBV29-1 to TRBJ2-5, with D unresolved. This CDR3 region has 11 residues. Per the germline V gene, CDR1 is SQVTM and CDR2 is ANQGSEA. Trimming pared 4 bases from V and 5 bases from J, leaving 8 bases between. The chain's CDR3 is CSVAGGETQYF. CDR3 bases: TGCAGCGTTGCAGGTGGCGAGACCCAGTACTTC.

The table lists this clone with a count of one. This chain connects TRBV7-2 to TRBJ2-7, with 7 positions matching TRBD1. CDR1 and CDR2 from the germline V gene are SGHTA and FQGNSA. Trimming removed 6 bases from V and 4 bases from J; junction bases left unmatched: 9. This CDR3 comprises 14 residues. CDR3 coding DNA: TGTGCCAGCAGTCAGGGACAGCTACCTTACGAGCAGTACTTC. It codes for CASSQGQLPYEQYF.

The chain employs TRBV5-1 and TRBJ1-6; D is possibly TRBD1 (5 bases). There are 15 residues in the CDR3. Germline values: CDR1 SGHRS, CDR2 YFSETQ. Trimming cost V 3 bases and J 5 bases, with 12 bases left between them. CDR3 DNA: TGCGCCAGCAGCTGGTGGACAAAAGATAATTCACCCCTCCACTTT. Translation gives CASSWWTKDNSPLHF. The full variable domain, rest sourced from reference TRBV5-1 and TRBJ1-6, is KAGVTQTPRYLIKTRGQQVTLSCSPISGHRSVSWYQQTPGQGLQFLFEYFSETQRNKGNFPGRFSGRQFSNSRSEMNVSTLELGDSALYLCASSWWTKDNSPLHFGNGTRLTVT.

This rearrangement joins TRBV6-4 to TRBJ2-1; TRBD1 matches at 9 bases. CDR3 length equals 14 residues. CDR1 MRHNA and CDR2 SNTAGT come from the germline V gene. The V and J ends lost 6 bases and 5 bases, in that order; junction bases with no gene match: 5. The CDR3 loop reads CASSRDRVNNEQFF. CDR3 nucleotide sequence: TGTGCCAGCAGCCGGGACAGGGTAAACAATGAGCAGTTCTTC.

This chain uses TRBV4-3 with TRBJ1-2; 8 positions match TRBD1. CDR1 LGHNA and CDR2 YSLEER come from the germline V gene. V was pared by 0 bases and J by 6 bases, with 6 bases of the junction left unmatched. This CDR3 has 15 residues. This CDR3 is CASSQDQDREDGYTF. CDR3 in DNA: TGCGCCAGCAGCCAAGATCAGGACAGGGAGGATGGCTACACCTTC.

The chain combines TRBV19 with TRBJ1-2; no clear D. Germline CDR1 LNHDA, CDR2 SQIVND (reference sequence). The CDR3 is made up of 15 amino acids. The V end was cut by 3 bases, the J end by 3 bases, with 14 bases between. CDR3 sequence reads: CASSIGTGRHYGYTF. Written as DNA, the CDR3 is TGTGCCAGTAGTATCGGTACTGGGCGTCACTATGGCTACACCTTC.

J is TRBJ1-5 and V is TRBV5-1; D remains ambiguous. This CDR3 spans 17 amino acids. Trimming removed 4 bases at V and 0 bases at J, with 17 bases between. CDR1 and CDR2 (germline): SGHRS, YFSETQ. CDR3 coding DNA: TGCGCCAGCAGCCCCTACCCGGCGGGTTATAGCAATCAGCCCCAGCATTTT. Residues: CASSPYPAGYSNQPQHF.

The chain couples TRBV2 to TRBJ1-2, with 8 bases aligning to TRBD1. V was pared by 8 bases and J by 4 bases, with 6 bases of the junction left unmatched. CDR1 and CDR2 (germline): SNHLY, FYNNEI. The CDR3 runs 13 residues. The CDR3 DNA reads TGTGCCAGCCAAAGTGGGACAGGCTATGGCTACACCTTC. It specifies CASQSGTGYGYTF.

The chain carries TRBV27 and TRBJ2-7; possible D gene TRBD2, 7 bases. The V gene's germline CDR1 is MNHEY and CDR2 SMNVEV (reference sequence). The CDR3 runs to 13 residues. V was pared by 4 bases and J by 13 bases, with 20 bases between. The CDR3 coding sequence is TGTGCCAGCAGTTGGGGGGGGCGGCAGGCCCTCTACTTC. Encoded protein: CASSWGGRQALYF.